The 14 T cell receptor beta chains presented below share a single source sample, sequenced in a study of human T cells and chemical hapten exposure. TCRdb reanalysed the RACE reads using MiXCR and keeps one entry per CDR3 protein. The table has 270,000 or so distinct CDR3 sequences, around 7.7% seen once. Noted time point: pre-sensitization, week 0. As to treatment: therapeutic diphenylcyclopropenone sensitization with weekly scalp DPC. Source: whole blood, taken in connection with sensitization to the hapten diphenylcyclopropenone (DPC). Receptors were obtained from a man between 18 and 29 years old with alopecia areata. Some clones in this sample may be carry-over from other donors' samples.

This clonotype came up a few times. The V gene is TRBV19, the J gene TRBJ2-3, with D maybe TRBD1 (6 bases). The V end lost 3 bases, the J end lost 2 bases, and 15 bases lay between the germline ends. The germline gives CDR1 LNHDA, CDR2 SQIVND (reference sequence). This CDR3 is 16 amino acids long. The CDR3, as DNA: TGTGCCAGTAGTATCGATAGGGGGTTGGCCACAGATACGCAGTATTTT. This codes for CASSIDRGLATDTQYF.

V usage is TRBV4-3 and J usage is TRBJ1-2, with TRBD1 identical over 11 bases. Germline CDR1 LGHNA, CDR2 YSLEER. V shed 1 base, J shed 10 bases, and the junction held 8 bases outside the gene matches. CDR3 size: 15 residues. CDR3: CASSQAPGQGGVYTF. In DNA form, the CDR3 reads TGCGCCAGCAGCCAAGCCCCGGGACAGGGGGGAGTCTACACCTTC.

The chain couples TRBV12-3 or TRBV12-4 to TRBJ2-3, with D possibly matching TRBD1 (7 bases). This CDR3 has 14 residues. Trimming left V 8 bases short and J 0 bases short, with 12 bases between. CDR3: CASRQGGSTDTQYF. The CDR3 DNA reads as TGTGCCAGCCGACAGGGAGGTAGCACAGATACGCAGTATTTT.

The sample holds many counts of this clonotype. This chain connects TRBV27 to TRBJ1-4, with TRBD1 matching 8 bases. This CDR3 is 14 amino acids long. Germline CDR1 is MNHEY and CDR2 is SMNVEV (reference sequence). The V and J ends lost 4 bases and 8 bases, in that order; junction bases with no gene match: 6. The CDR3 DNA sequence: TGTGCCAGCAGTTGGACAGGGCTTGGGGAAAAACTGTTTTTT. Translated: CASSWTGLGEKLFF.

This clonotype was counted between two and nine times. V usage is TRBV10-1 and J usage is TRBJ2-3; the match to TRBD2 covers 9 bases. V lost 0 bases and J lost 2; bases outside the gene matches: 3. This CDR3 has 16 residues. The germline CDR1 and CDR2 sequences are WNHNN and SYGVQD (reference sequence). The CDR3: CASSESSGGPTDTQYF. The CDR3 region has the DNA TGCGCCAGCAGTGAGTCTAGCGGGGGACCCACAGATACGCAGTATTTT.

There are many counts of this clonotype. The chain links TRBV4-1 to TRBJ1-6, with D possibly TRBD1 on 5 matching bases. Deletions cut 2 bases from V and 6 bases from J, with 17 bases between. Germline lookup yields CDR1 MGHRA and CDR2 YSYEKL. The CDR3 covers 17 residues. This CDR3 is CASSQRSMTVVNSPLHF. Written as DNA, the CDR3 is TGCGCCAGCAGCCAAAGGTCGATGACAGTAGTTAATTCACCCCTCCACTTT.

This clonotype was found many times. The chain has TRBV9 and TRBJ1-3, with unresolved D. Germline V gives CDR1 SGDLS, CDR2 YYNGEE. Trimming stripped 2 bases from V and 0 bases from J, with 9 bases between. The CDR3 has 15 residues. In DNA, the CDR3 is TGTGCCAGCAGCGTGGGATACCTCTCTGGAAACACCATATATTTT. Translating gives CASSVGYLSGNTIYF. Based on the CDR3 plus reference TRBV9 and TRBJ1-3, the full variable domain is DSGVTQTPKHLITATGQRVTLRCSPRSGDLSVYWYQQSLDQGLQFLIQYYNGEERAKGNILERFSAQQFPDLHSELNLSSLELGDSALYFCASSVGYLSGNTIYFGEGSWLTVV.

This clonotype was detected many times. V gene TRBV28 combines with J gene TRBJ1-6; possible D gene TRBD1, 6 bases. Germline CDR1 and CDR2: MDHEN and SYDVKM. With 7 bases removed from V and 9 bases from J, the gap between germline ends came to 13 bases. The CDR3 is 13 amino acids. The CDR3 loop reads CASNTGLGSPLHF. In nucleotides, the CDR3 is TGTGCCAGCAACACAGGGTTGGGTTCACCCCTCCACTTT.

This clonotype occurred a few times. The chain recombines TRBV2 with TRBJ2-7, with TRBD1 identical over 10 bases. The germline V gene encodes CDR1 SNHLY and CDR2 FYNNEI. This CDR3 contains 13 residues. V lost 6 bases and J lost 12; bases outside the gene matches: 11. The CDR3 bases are TGTGCCAGCAGCCGCGACGGGACAGGGGTTTTGTACGTC. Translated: CASSRDGTGVLYV.

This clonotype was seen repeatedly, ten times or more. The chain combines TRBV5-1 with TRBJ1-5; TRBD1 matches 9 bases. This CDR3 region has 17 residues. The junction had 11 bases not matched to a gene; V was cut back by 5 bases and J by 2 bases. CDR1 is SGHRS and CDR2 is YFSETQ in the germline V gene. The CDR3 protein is CASSVGDREEGNQPQHF. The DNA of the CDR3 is TGCGCCAGCAGTGTAGGGGACAGGGAGGAGGGCAATCAGCCCCAGCATTTT.

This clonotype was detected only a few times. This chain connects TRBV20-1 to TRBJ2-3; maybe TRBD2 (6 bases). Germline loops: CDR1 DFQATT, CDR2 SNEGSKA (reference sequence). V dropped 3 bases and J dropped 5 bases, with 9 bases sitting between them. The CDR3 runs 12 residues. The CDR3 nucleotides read TGCAGTGCTAGGGTGGGACTAGATACGCAGTATTTT. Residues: CSARVGLDTQYF.

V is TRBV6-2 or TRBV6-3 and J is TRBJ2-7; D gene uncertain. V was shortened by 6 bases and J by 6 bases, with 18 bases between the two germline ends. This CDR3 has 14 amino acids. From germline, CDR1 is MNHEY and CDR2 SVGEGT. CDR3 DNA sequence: TGTGCCAGCAGCTCTCTCCTTAGATTCGGCGAGCAGTACTTC. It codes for CASSSLLRFGEQYF.

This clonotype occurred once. The CDR3 spells CASSGTGGKTKRSSYEQYF. Here the CDR3 DNA reads TGCGCCAGCAGCGGTACAGGGGGCAAAACAAAGCGCAGCTCCTACGAGCAGTACTTC. V and J are TRBV5-1 and TRBJ2-7; 9 bases map to TRBD1. CDR1 SGHRS and CDR2 YFSETQ come from the germline V gene. The CDR3 has 19 residues. The V and J ends lost 4 bases and 0 bases, in that order; junction bases with no gene match: 17.

The CDR3 region is CASSQGARGDTGELFF. The CDR3, as DNA: TGCGCCAGCAGCCAAGGGGCCAGGGGCGACACCGGGGAGCTGTTTTTT. This chain connects TRBV4-3 to TRBJ2-2; D is perhaps TRBD1 (6 bases). The CDR3 is 16 amino acids. Trimming pared 1 base from V and 3 bases from J, leaving 12 bases between. From germline, CDR1 is LGHNA and CDR2 YSLEER.